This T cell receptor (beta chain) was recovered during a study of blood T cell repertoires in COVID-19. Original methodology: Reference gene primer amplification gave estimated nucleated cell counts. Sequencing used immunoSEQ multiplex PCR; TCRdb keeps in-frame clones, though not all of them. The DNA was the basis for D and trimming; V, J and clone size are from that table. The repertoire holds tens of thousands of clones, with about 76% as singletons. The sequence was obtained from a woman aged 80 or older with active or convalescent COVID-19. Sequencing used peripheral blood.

CDR3 nucleotide sequence: TGCGCCAGCAGCCAAGAAGGCAGGGGGAACACCATATATTTT. This sequence encodes CASSQEGRGNTIYF. The V and J genes are TRBV4-3 and TRBJ1-3; 7 bases map to TRBD1. J gave up 7 bases and V 0 bases, and 3 bases lay outside the gene matches. The CDR3 totals 14 residues. Germline values: CDR1 LGHNA, CDR2 YSLEER.